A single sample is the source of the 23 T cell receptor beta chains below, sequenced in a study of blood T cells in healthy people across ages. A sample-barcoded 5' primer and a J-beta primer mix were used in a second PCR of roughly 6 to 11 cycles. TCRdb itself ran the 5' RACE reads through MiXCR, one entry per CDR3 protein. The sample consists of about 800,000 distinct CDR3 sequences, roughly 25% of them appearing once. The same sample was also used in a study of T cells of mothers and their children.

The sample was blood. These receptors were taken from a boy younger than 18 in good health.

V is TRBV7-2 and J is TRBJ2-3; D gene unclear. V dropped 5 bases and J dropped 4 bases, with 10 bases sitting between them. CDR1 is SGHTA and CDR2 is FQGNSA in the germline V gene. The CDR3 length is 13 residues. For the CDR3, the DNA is TGTGCCAGCAGCCCTGCTTTAGCAGATACGCAGTATTTT. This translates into CASSPALADTQYF.

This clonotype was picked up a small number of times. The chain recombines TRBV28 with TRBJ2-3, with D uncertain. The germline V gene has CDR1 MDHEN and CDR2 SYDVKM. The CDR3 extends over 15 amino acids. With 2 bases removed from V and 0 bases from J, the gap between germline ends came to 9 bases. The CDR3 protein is CASSLPSPSTDTQYF. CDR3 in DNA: TGTGCCAGCAGTTTACCCTCGCCGAGCACAGATACGCAGTATTTT.

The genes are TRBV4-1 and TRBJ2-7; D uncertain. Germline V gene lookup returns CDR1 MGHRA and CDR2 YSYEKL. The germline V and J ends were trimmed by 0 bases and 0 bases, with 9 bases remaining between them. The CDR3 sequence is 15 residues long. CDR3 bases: TGCGCCAGCAGCCAAGAAATTCAGAGCTCCTACGAGCAGTACTTC. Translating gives CASSQEIQSSYEQYF.

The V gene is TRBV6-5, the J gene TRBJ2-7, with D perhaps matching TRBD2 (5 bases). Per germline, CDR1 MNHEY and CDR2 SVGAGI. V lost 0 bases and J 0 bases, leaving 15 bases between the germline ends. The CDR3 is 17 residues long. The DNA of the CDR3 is TGTGCCAGCAGTTACTCGTCTCAGCGGCTGAGCTCCTACGAGCAGTACTTC. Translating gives CASSYSSQRLSSYEQYF.

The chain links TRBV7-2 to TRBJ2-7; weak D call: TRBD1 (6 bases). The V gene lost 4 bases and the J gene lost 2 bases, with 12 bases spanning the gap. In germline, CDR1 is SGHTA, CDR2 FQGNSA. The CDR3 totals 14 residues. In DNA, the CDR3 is TGTGCCAGCAGCTATGGACAGAGCACCTACGAGCAGTACTTC. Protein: CASSYGQSTYEQYF.

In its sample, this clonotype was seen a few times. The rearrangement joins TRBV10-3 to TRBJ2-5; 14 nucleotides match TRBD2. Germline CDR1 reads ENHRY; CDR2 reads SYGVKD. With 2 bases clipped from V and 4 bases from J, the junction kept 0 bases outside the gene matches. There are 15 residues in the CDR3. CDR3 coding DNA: TGTGCCATCAGTGAGGGACTAGCGGGAGGAGAGACCCAGTACTTC. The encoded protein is CAISEGLAGGETQYF.

CDR3 nucleotides: TGCAGTGCCCCTCCCGGGACAGAAAAAAAGGGGTACGAGCAGTACTTC. Amino acid sequence: CSAPPGTEKKGYEQYF. The V and J genes are TRBV20-1 and TRBJ2-7; 7 bases agree with TRBD1. This CDR3 spans 16 amino acids. Germline-derived CDR1 and CDR2 are DFQATT and SNEGSKA (reference sequence). V shed 6 bases, J shed 4 bases, and the junction held 18 bases outside the gene matches.

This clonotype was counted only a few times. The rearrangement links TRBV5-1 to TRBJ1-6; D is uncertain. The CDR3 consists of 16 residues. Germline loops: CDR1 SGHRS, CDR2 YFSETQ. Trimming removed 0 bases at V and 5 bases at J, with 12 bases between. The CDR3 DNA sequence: TGCGCCAGCAGCTTGGGTACGGGAGTAAATAATTCACCCCTCCACTTT. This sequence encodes CASSLGTGVNNSPLHF.

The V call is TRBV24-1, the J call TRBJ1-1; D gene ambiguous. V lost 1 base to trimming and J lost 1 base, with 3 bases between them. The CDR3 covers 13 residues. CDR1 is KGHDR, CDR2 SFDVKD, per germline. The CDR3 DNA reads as TGTGCCACCAGTGATTTATGGAACACTGAAGCTTTCTTT. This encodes CATSDLWNTEAFF.

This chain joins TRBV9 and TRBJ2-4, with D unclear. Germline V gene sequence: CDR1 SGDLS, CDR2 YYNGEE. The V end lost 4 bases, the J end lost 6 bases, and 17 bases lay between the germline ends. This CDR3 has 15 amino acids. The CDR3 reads CASSPGDASRNIQYF. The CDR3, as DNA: TGTGCCAGCAGCCCCGGAGATGCGTCGCGAAACATTCAGTACTTC. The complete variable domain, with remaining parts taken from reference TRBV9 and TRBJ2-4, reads DSGVTQTPKHLITATGQRVTLRCSPRSGDLSVYWYQQSLDQGLQFLIQYYNGEERAKGNILERFSAQQFPDLHSELNLSSLELGDSALYFCASSPGDASRNIQYFGAGTRLSVL.

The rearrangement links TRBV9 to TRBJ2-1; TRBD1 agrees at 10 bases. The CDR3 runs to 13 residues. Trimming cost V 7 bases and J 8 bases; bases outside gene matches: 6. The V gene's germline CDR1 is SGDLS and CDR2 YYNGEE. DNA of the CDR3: TGTGCCAGCGGGACAGGGGATATCGATGAGCAGTTCTTC. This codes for CASGTGDIDEQFF.

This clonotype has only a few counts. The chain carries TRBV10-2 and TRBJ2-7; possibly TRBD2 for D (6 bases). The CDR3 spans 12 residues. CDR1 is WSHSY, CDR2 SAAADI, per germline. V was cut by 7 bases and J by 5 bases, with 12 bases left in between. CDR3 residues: CASNPGGDEQYF. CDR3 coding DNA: TGCGCCAGCAACCCCGGCGGGGACGAGCAGTACTTC.

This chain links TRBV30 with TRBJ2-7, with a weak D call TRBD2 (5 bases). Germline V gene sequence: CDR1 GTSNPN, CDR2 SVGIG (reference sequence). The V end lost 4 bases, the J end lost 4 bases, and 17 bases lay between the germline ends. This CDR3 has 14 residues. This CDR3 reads CAWKGRKGRYEQYF. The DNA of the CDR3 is TGTGCCTGGAAAGGGAGAAAGGGCCGGTACGAGCAGTACTTC.

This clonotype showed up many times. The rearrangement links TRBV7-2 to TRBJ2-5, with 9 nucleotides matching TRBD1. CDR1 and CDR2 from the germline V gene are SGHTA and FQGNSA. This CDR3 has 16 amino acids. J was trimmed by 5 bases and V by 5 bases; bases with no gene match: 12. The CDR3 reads CASSAKQGAPRETQYF. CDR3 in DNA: TGTGCCAGCAGCGCTAAACAGGGGGCCCCAAGGGAGACCCAGTACTTC.

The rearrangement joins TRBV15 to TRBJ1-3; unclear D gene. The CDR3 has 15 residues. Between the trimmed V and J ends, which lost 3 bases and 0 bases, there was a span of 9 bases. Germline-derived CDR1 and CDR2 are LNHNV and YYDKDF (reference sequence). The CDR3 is CATSSAGYSGNTIYF. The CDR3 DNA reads TGTGCCACCAGCAGCGCCGGATACTCTGGAAACACCATATATTTT.

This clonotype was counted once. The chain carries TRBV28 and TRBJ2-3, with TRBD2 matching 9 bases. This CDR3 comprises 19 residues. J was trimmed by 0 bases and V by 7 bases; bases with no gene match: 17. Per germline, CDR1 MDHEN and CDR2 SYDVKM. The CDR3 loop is CASTLGGGRASFSTDTQYF. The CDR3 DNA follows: TGTGCCAGCACCCTAGGTGGCGGGAGGGCATCCTTTAGCACAGATACGCAGTATTTT. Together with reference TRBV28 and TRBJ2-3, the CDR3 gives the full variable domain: DVKVTQSSRYLVKRTGEKVFLECVQDMDHENMFWYRQDPGLGLRLIYFSYDVKMKEKGDIPEGYSVSREKKERFSLILESASTNQTSMYLCASTLGGGRASFSTDTQYFGPGTRLTVL.

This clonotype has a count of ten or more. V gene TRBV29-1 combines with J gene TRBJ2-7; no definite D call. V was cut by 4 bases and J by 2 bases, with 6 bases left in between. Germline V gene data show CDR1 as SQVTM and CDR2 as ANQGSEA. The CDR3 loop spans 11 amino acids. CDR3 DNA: TGCAGCGTTGGTGGAGCCTACGAGCAGTACTTC. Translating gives CSVGGAYEQYF.

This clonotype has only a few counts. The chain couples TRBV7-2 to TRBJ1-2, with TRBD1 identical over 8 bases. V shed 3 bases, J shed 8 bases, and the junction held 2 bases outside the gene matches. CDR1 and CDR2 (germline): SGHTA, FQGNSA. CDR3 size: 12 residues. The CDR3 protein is CASSLTGVGYTF. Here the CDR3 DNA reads TGTGCCAGCAGCTTGACAGGGGTGGGCTACACCTTC.

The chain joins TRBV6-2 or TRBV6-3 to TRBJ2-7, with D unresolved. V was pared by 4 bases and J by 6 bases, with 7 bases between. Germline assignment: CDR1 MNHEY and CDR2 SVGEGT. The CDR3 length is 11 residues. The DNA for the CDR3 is TGTGCCAGCAGTTGGGCGGTCGAGCAGTACTTC. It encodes CASSWAVEQYF.

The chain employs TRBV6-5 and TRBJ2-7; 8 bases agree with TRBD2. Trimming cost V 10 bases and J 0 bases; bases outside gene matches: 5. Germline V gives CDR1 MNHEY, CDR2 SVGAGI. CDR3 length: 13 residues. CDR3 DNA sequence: TGTGCCACTCCGACTAGCGACTCCTACGAGCAGTACTTC. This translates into CATPTSDSYEQYF.

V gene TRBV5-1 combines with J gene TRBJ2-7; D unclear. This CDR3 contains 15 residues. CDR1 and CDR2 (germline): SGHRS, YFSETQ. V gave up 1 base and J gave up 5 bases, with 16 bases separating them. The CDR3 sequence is CASSLTAHGRNEQYF. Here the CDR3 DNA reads TGCGCCAGCAGCTTGACCGCACATGGTCGGAACGAGCAGTACTTC.

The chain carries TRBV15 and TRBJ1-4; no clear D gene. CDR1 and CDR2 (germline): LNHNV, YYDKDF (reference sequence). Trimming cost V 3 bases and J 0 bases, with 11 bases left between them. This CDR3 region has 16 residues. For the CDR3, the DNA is TGTGCCACCAGCAGGGGGATGGGAACAACTAATGAAAAACTGTTTTTT. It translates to CATSRGMGTTNEKLFF.

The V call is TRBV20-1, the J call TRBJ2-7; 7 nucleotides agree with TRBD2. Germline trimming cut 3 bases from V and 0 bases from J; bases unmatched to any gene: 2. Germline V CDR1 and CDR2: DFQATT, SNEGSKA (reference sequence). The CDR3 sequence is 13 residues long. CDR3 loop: CSARRGSSYEQYF. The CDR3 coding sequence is TGCAGTGCTAGGCGGGGGAGCTCCTACGAGCAGTACTTC.